The rows below give T cell receptor beta chains drawn from one sample of a study of blood T cells in healthy people across ages. Using its own MiXCR run on the 5' RACE reads, TCRdb lists one record per CDR3 protein. The data contain some 1.4 million distinct CDR3 sequences, about 40% of them seen just once; the ten biggest clones take up less than 8%. The material sequenced was blood. The receptor source for this set is a woman between 18 and 29 years old in good health. Each CDR3 is given with its conserved first and last residue. The order of the fields is clone size, V gene, J gene, D gene, CDR3 protein, CDR3 DNA. D genes are given only for firm matches. Rows may omit the clone size; those that give it use once, few, many or a size class.

size: -
V: TRBV29-1
J: TRBJ2-3
D: TRBD2
CDR3: CSVEEPTSGITDTQYF
DNA: TGCAGCGTTGAAGAACCGACTAGCGGGATCACAGATACGCAGTATTTT

size: -
V: TRBV10-2
J: TRBJ2-5
D: TRBD2
CDR3: CATTGTSDQETQYF
DNA: TGCGCCACCACCGGGACTAGCGACCAAGAGACCCAGTACTTC

size: -
V: TRBV9
J: TRBJ2-5
D: TRBD2
CDR3: CASSVGDGGARQETQYF
DNA: TGTGCCAGCAGCGTAGGAGACGGGGGGGCCCGTCAAGAGACCCAGTACTTC

size: few
V: TRBV10-3
J: TRBJ2-1
D: TRBD2
CDR3: CAISSSGGGYNEQFF
DNA: TGTGCCATCAGTTCTAGCGGGGGCGGATACAATGAGCAGTTCTTC

size: -
V: TRBV20-1
J: TRBJ2-5
D: -
CDR3: CSASWIQEAQYF
DNA: TGCAGTGCTAGTTGGATCCAAGAGGCCCAGTACTTC

size: -
V: TRBV7-9
J: TRBJ2-3
D: -
CDR3: CASSPIGGTGDTQYF
DNA: TGTGCCAGCAGCCCGATCGGAGGCACAGGAGATACGCAGTATTTT

size: -
V: TRBV10-2
J: TRBJ1-1
D: -
CDR3: CASSEDLRTEAFF
DNA: TGCGCCAGCAGTGAGGACCTAAGGACTGAAGCTTTCTTT

size: -
V: TRBV12-3/TRBV12-4
J: TRBJ2-3
D: -
CDR3: CASSDVTDTQYF
DNA: TGTGCCAGCAGTGATGTGACAGATACGCAGTATTTT

size: few
V: TRBV27
J: TRBJ1-2
D: -
CDR3: CASSPAGTGIYGYTF
DNA: TGTGCCAGCAGTCCCGCGGGGACGGGTATCTATGGCTACACCTTC

size: many
V: TRBV29-1
J: TRBJ2-7
D: -
CDR3: CSVEVTSREQYF
DNA: TGCAGCGTTGAAGTTACTAGCCGCGAGCAGTACTTC

size: many
V: TRBV4-2
J: TRBJ2-7
D: -
CDR3: CASSQDLGVYEQYF
DNA: TGTGCCAGCAGCCAAGATTTGGGGGTGTACGAGCAGTACTTC

size: -
V: TRBV10-3
J: TRBJ1-3
D: -
CDR3: CAISERDTIYF
DNA: TGTGCCATCAGTGAAAGAGACACCATATATTTT

size: once
V: TRBV28
J: TRBJ1-4
D: -
CDR3: CASSSTTQLASVIGKLFF
DNA: TGTGCCAGCAGCTCCACCACTCAGCTCGCGTCCGTTATTGGAAAACTGTTTTTT

size: -
V: TRBV5-1
J: TRBJ1-1
D: -
CDR3: CASKGREEWMNTEAFF
DNA: TGCGCCAGCAAGGGAAGGGAGGAGTGGATGAACACTGAAGCTTTCTTT

size: -
V: TRBV6-1
J: TRBJ1-2
D: -
CDR3: CASALRDSSGYTF
DNA: TGTGCCAGCGCACTCCGGGACTCCTCTGGCTACACCTTC

size: few
V: TRBV5-1
J: TRBJ1-2
D: -
CDR3: CASSLEADYGYTF
DNA: TGCGCCAGCAGCTTGGAAGCAGACTATGGCTACACCTTC

size: -
V: TRBV24-1
J: TRBJ2-3
D: -
CDR3: CATSDGGSDTQYF
DNA: TGTGCCACCAGTGACGGCGGGTCAGATACGCAGTATTTT

size: -
V: TRBV20-1
J: TRBJ2-7
D: TRBD2
CDR3: CSAMGLGYEQYF
DNA: TGCAGTGCGATGGGACTAGGCTACGAGCAGTACTTC

size: -
V: TRBV6-5
J: TRBJ2-2
D: TRBD1
CDR3: CASSYGTDTGELFF
DNA: TGTGCCAGCAGTTACGGGACAGACACCGGGGAGCTGTTTTTT

size: -
V: TRBV7-9
J: TRBJ2-7
D: -
CDR3: CASSLFGAYEQYF
DNA: TGTGCCAGCAGCTTATTCGGGGCCTACGAGCAGTACTTC